This T cell receptor beta chain is drawn from a study of molecular identifiers for immune sequencing clone quantification. As for the study in general: The replicates split RNA from roughly 20,000 or 100,000 naive CD8 cells five ways and sequenced four.

As previously described, bulk TCR libraries were made using listed TCR primers. TCRdb analysed the PCR reads with MiXCR anew, one entry per CDR3 protein. The sample carries about 320,000 distinct CDR3 sequences, 24% recorded once. Study results and caveats: Barcode collisions between identical TCR molecules could shrink estimates of highly expanded clone sizes.

This clonotype was seen many times. What it binds is unknown. The clonotype was recovered from a human donor in good health. Some libraries in this study had Jurkat cell RNA spiked in. Sequenced: naive CD8+ T cells from blood, with Jurkat cell RNA spiked in. Subset defined: FACS-sorted CD8+CD4-CCR7+CD45RA+ naive T cells.

The CDR3, as DNA: TGTGCCAGCAGTCCGGTCAACGTTAACTATGGCTACACCTTC. Translated: CASSPVNVNYGYTF. This rearrangement joins TRBV6-5 to TRBJ1-2; D is ambiguous. Trimming cost V 5 bases and J 1 base, with 11 bases left between them. The germline CDR1 and CDR2 sequences are MNHEY and SVGAGI. CDR3 size: 14 residues.